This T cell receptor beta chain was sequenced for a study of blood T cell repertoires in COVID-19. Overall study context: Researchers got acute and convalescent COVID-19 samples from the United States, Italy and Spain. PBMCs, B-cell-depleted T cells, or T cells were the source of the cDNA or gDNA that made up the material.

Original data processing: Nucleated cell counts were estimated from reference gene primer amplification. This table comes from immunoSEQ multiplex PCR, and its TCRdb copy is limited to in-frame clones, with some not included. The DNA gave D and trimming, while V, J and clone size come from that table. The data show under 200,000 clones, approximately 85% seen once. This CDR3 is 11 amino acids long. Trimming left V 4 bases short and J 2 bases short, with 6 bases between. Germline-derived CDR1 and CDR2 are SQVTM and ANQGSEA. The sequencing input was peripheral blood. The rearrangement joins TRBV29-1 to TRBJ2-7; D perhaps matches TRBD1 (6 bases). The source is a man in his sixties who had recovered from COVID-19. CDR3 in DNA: TGCAGCGTTGGGACAGCCTACGAGCAGTACTTC. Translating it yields CSVGTAYEQYF.